A single sample is the source of the 23 T cell receptor beta chains below, sequenced in a study of cytomegalovirus exposure and HLA in healthy donors (dated by TCRdb to 2015 to 2018). Preparation of the library involved the immunoSEQ multiplex PCR assay. For the multiplex PCR, a mixture combining 60 forward primers for TCR Vbeta segments and 13 reverse primers for TCR Jbeta segments was used. TCRdb's version of the immuneACCESS table is confined to in-frame rearrangements and falls short of the full clone set. An unresolved V gene accounts for under half of the shortfall where checked; the remainder is of unknown origin. The table for this sample lists about 120,000 clones; around 80% of them were counted only once. Jointly, the top ten make up approximately 1.6% of the sample. Sequenced sample: PBMCs. These receptors all stem from a female donor in good health and CMV-seronegative.

CDR3 sequence (DNA): TGCGCCAGTTACCTCTTGGAGGAACCAAAGCAGTTCTTC. This encodes CASYLLEEPKQFF. The chain links TRBV10-1 to TRBJ2-1; TRBD2 might be the D (5 bases). This CDR3 is 13 amino acids long. Germline CDR1 reads WNHNN; CDR2 reads SYGVQD (reference sequence). The V end lost 9 bases, the J end lost 11 bases, and 20 bases lay between the germline ends.

The chain recombines TRBV10-3 with TRBJ2-7; 9 bases agree with TRBD2. J lost 4 bases, V lost 0 bases, and 4 bases had no gene match. Germline-derived CDR1 and CDR2 are ENHRY and SYGVKD. This CDR3 has 15 amino acids. For the CDR3, the DNA is TGTGCCATCAGTGAGTCCGTTAGCGGGAGTTACGAGCAGTACTTC. Encoded protein: CAISESVSGSYEQYF.

This clone was observed a handful of times. Written as DNA, the CDR3 is TGTGCCAGCAGTTATGAGGCCAGGGCCAATGAGCAGTTCTTC. Amino acids: CASSYEARANEQFF. V gene TRBV6-5 combines with J gene TRBJ2-1; TRBD1 is a possible D gene (5 bases). This CDR3 has 14 residues. V gave up 3 bases and J gave up 6 bases, with 12 bases separating them. In germline, CDR1 is MNHEY, CDR2 SVGAGI.

CDR3 sequence: CASSQGAENSPLHF. The DNA for the CDR3 is TGTGCCAGCAGCCAAGGGGCAGAGAATTCACCCCTCCACTTT. The V call is TRBV4-2, the J call TRBJ1-6; D ambiguous. Germline V lookup: CDR1 LGHNA, CDR2 YNFKEQ. Trimming cost V 1 base and J 7 bases, with 8 bases left between them. This CDR3 has 14 amino acids.

This clone was recorded once. This chain joins TRBV28 and TRBJ1-5; 7 bases agree with TRBD1. The V gene's germline CDR1 is MDHEN and CDR2 SYDVKM. The CDR3 extends over 15 amino acids. The junction had 8 bases not matched to a gene; V was cut back by 7 bases and J by 2 bases. The CDR3 region is CASISTGRGNQPQHF. CDR3 in DNA: TGTGCCAGCATCTCGACAGGGAGAGGCAATCAGCCCCAGCATTTT. The complete variable domain, with remaining parts taken from reference TRBV28 and TRBJ1-5, reads DVKVTQSSRYLVKRTGEKVFLECVQDMDHENMFWYRQDPGLGLRLIYFSYDVKMKEKGDIPEGYSVSREKKERFSLILESASTNQTSMYLCASISTGRGNQPQHFGDGTRLSIL.

The genes are TRBV6-7 and TRBJ1-5; TRBD1 matches 8 bases. TRBV6-7 is annotated as an ORF whose role is uncertain. CDR3 length: 14 amino acids. V lost 4 bases and J lost 7; bases outside the gene matches: 6. The CDR3 loop reads CASSFGQGKQPQHF. The CDR3 DNA follows: TGTGCCAGCAGTTTTGGACAGGGAAAACAGCCCCAGCATTTT.

This clone appeared a few times. V and J are TRBV7-2 and TRBJ2-7, with D unresolved. The CDR3 covers 13 residues. Per germline, CDR1 SGHTA and CDR2 FQGNSA. V lost 5 bases and J lost 6, with 14 bases in between. CDR3 sequence (DNA): TGTGCCAGCAGCGCCGCAGTCATTTCCGAGCAGTACTTC. Its translation is CASSAAVISEQYF.

The V gene is TRBV6-5, the J gene TRBJ1-3; no clear D. Germline lookup yields CDR1 MNHEY and CDR2 SVGAGI. Trimming shortened V by 7 bases and J by 0 bases, and 13 bases separated the two germline ends. This CDR3 contains 15 residues. In nucleotides, the CDR3 is TGTGCCAGCACCGACGCGGGGATCTCTGGAAACACCATATATTTT. Translating it yields CASTDAGISGNTIYF.

This clone appeared a few times. The gene calls are TRBV2 and TRBJ1-2; possible D gene TRBD1, 6 bases. The V end was cut by 2 bases, the J end by 10 bases, with 14 bases between. The CDR3 runs to 13 residues. In germline, CDR1 is SNHLY, CDR2 FYNNEI. DNA of the CDR3: TGTGCCAGCAGTGAAAGGTGGGGGGGCCTCTACACCTTC. Translation gives CASSERWGGLYTF.

With regard to this clone: The junction differs from germline at one of its ends, possibly a read error. The chain links TRBV30 to TRBJ2-7, with a weak D call TRBD1 (6 bases). CDR1 and CDR2 (germline): GTSNPN, SVGIG (reference sequence). CDR3 length: 11 residues. In DNA, the CDR3 is TGTGCCTGGAGTGTTATGGGGGCTGCAGACTTC. Translated, it gives CAWSVMGAADF.

The DNA for the CDR3 is TGCAGGACAGGGGGGAACTATGGCTACACCTTC. It specifies CRTGGNYGYTF. This chain uses TRBV20-1 with TRBJ1-2, with TRBD1 matching 9 bases. The CDR3 totals 11 residues. Germline values: CDR1 DFQATT, CDR2 SNEGSKA (reference sequence).

This chain's CDR3 is CASSASGSSYEQYF. Here the CDR3 DNA reads TGTGCCAGTAGTGCTAGCGGGAGCTCCTACGAGCAGTACTTC. The chain carries TRBV19 and TRBJ2-7; 10 nucleotides line up with TRBD2. V lost 5 bases, J lost 0 bases, and 1 base stayed unmatched. CDR1 and CDR2 (germline): LNHDA, SQIVND (reference sequence). This CDR3 region has 14 residues.

The rearrangement joins TRBV10-1 to TRBJ1-1; D gene uncertain. Germline lookup yields CDR1 WNHNN and CDR2 SYGVQD (reference sequence). Trimming stripped 7 bases from V and 5 bases from J, with 17 bases between. The CDR3 length is 14 residues. The CDR3 protein is CASITTTRGTEAFF. In nucleotides, the CDR3 is TGCGCCAGCATTACTACGACCCGAGGAACTGAAGCTTTCTTT.

This clone occurred a few times. The chain couples TRBV28 to TRBJ2-7; no definite D call. The CDR3 extends over 15 amino acids. Germline V gives CDR1 MDHEN, CDR2 SYDVKM. The V gene lost 0 bases and the J gene lost 1 base, with 10 bases spanning the gap. CDR3 protein: CASSLWGQLSYEQYF. CDR3 in DNA: TGTGCCAGCAGTTTATGGGGCCAGCTTTCCTACGAGCAGTACTTC.

The chain combines TRBV2 with TRBJ2-7; tentatively, D is TRBD1 (5 bases). The germline gives CDR1 SNHLY, CDR2 FYNNEI. V lost 6 bases to trimming and J lost 0 bases, with 12 bases between them. The length of the CDR3 is 14 residues. The CDR3 is CASSWGRSSYEQYF. The CDR3 DNA sequence: TGTGCCAGCAGCTGGGGCAGAAGCTCCTACGAGCAGTACTTC.

V is TRBV25-1 and J is TRBJ2-5, with TRBD1 identical over 8 bases. CDR1 is MGHDK and CDR2 is SYGVNS in the germline V gene. Germline trimming cut 3 bases from V and 5 bases from J; bases unmatched to any gene: 2. CDR3 length: 13 amino acids. The CDR3 bases are TGTGCCAGCAGTGACAGGGGGCCGGAGACCCAGTACTTC. Protein product: CASSDRGPETQYF.

This clone showed up just a few times. The chain has TRBV4-1 and TRBJ1-3; no reliable D call. This CDR3 is built from 16 residues. Germline CDR1 MGHRA, CDR2 YSYEKL. V lost 0 bases, J lost 1 base, and 10 bases lay in between. The CDR3 DNA reads as TGCGCCAGCAGCCAAGATATTGGGAGATCTGGAAACACCATATATTTT. Its translation is CASSQDIGRSGNTIYF.

The rearrangement joins TRBV7-3 to TRBJ2-2; D perhaps matches TRBD2 (6 bases). V was shortened by 0 bases and J by 0 bases, with 11 bases between the two germline ends. CDR3 length: 17 residues. The germline CDR1 and CDR2 sequences are SGHTA and FQGTGA. In DNA form, the CDR3 reads TGTGCCAGCAGCTTAACGAGGGAGGTAGCGAACACCGGGGAGCTGTTTTTT. It translates to CASSLTREVANTGELFF.

The J gene is TRBJ2-1, the V gene TRBV6-5, with D hard to call. Germline V gives CDR1 MNHEY, CDR2 SVGAGI. The CDR3 runs to 13 residues. Between the trimmed V and J ends, which lost 5 bases and 7 bases, there was a span of 12 bases. The CDR3 bases are TGTGCCAGCAGTACCCTCCTACAGAATGAGCAGTTCTTC. Amino acid sequence: CASSTLLQNEQFF.

The chain recombines TRBV4-3 with TRBJ2-1; 8 nucleotides agree with TRBD2. CDR3 length: 16 amino acids. Germline V CDR1 and CDR2: LGHNA, YSLEER. The trim removed 0 bases at V and 0 bases at J, leaving 1 base unmatched. The CDR3 DNA reads as TGCGCCAGCAGCCAAGAGGGGACTAGCTCCTACAATGAGCAGTTCTTC. Protein: CASSQEGTSSYNEQFF.

Turning to this clone: Within the sample, other DNA sequences also encode this same CDR3. The chain recombines TRBV4-3 with TRBJ2-7; 8 bases match TRBD1. V trimming: 1 base; J trimming: 4 bases; junction bases outside the gene matches: 3. Germline V lookup: CDR1 LGHNA, CDR2 YSLEER. The CDR3 has 14 amino acids. CDR3 sequence reads: CASSQGQGSYEQYF. The CDR3 region has the DNA TGCGCCAGCAGCCAAGGACAGGGGAGTTACGAGCAGTACTTC.

This chain joins TRBV28 and TRBJ2-2; 8 nucleotides match TRBD1. Germline V gene sequence: CDR1 MDHEN, CDR2 SYDVKM. The CDR3 sequence is 16 residues long. Germline trimming cut 3 bases from V and 2 bases from J; bases unmatched to any gene: 5. The CDR3 reads CASSLQGATNTGELFF. CDR3 coding DNA: TGTGCCAGCAGTTTGCAGGGGGCGACCAACACCGGGGAGCTGTTTTTT.

In this sample, this clone turned up once. This chain connects TRBV7-2 to TRBJ2-5, with 7 bases aligning to TRBD2. The last part of the DNA fits TRBJ2-7 better; the J call may be wrong. CDR1 and CDR2 from the germline V gene are SGHTA and FQGNSA. There are 16 residues in the CDR3. CDR3 protein: CASSLAAAAGTYEQYF. The CDR3 DNA reads as TGTGCCAGCAGCTTAGCAGCCGCAGCGGGAACCTACGAGCAGTACTTC.